The subject of this entry is one TCR beta chain. In the original workflow: Amplification of reference gene primers was used by the study to estimate nucleated cell counts. Clones were sequenced by immunoSEQ multiplex PCR, and TCRdb holds only the in-frame ones, with some missing. That table is the source of V, J and clone size, and D and trimming were worked out from the DNA. Among about 250,000 clones, around 80% were seen once, and the ten largest hold 4.5% to 6.5%. CDR3 length: 16 amino acids. The V segment lost 2 bases and the J segment 7 bases; nucleotides outside the gene matches: 10. CDR1 and CDR2 (germline): GTSNPN, SVGIG (reference sequence). The sample belongs to a study of blood T cell repertoires in COVID-19. Turning to the study itself: The cDNA or gDNA used as material had been derived from T cells, B-cell-depleted T cells, or PBMCs.

The sequence was collected from an elderly man with acute or convalescent COVID-19. Material: peripheral blood. The chain has TRBV30 and TRBJ2-7; the match to TRBD2 covers 14 bases. Here the CDR3 DNA reads TGTGCCTGGAGTTTCGTATTGACTAGCGGGAGGGGAGAGCAGTACTTC. Its protein is CAWSFVLTSGRGEQYF. Together with reference TRBV30 and TRBJ2-7, the CDR3 gives the full variable domain: SQTIHQWPATLVQPVGSPLSLECTVEGTSNPNLYWYRQAAGRGLQLLFYSVGIGQISSEVPQNLSASRPQDRQFILSSKKLLLSDSGFYLCAWSFVLTSGRGEQYFGPGTRLTVT.